The 17 T cell receptor beta chains below were found in one sample sequenced in a study of blood T cells in healthy people across ages. The second PCR ran roughly 6 to 11 cycles with a sample-barcoded 5' primer and J-beta primers. TCRdb re-analysed the 5' RACE reads in MiXCR, keeping a single row per CDR3 protein. This sample carries about 1.6 million distinct CDR3 sequences, about 32% of them seen once, and the ten largest clones take over 9%. Sequenced material: blood. These receptor sequences come from a young woman in good health.

This clonotype has just one count. This sequence joins TRBV7-9 and TRBJ1-2, with unresolved D. Trimming cost V 5 bases and J 5 bases, with 9 bases left between them. This CDR3 has 12 amino acids. Germline CDR1 and CDR2: SEHNR and FQNEAQ (reference sequence). The CDR3 here is CASSLGWYGYTF. CDR3 DNA: TGTGCCAGCAGCCTAGGTTGGTATGGCTACACCTTC.

V and J are TRBV12-3 or TRBV12-4 and TRBJ2-7; 10 bases are shared with TRBD2. The J segment lost 6 bases and the V segment lost 4 bases, leaving 9 bases of the junction unmatched. CDR3 length: 15 residues. As DNA, the CDR3 is TGTGCCAGCAGTTCTCGTAGCGGGAGGATTCGCGAGCAGTACTTC. Its translation: CASSSRSGRIREQYF.

The table lists this clonotype with a few counts. V and J are TRBV5-1 and TRBJ2-7; TRBD2 might be the D (5 bases). The germline gives CDR1 SGHRS, CDR2 YFSETQ. This CDR3 is 14 amino acids long. V was trimmed by 4 bases and J by 6 bases, leaving 17 bases between them. DNA for the CDR3: TGCGCCAGCAGCACGGGGAGCTCCGTAGGCGAGCAGTACTTC. Translation gives CASSTGSSVGEQYF.

V is TRBV20-1 and J is TRBJ2-1; D is undetermined. Trimming pared 5 bases from V and 6 bases from J, leaving 14 bases between. Germline V CDR1 and CDR2: DFQATT, SNEGSKA (reference sequence). There are 13 residues in the CDR3. CDR3 nucleotide sequence: TGCAGTGCTCCCGGTCCCGGCCTCAATGAGCAGTTCTTC. The encoded protein is CSAPGPGLNEQFF.

This clonotype has more than one count but fewer than ten. V and J are TRBV29-1 and TRBJ2-3; D gene unclear. The germline CDR1 and CDR2 sequences are SQVTM and ANQGSEA. V was pared by 7 bases and J by 2 bases, with 10 bases between. This CDR3 has 12 residues. The CDR3 nucleotides are TGCAGCGCTGCGGACGACACAGATACGCAGTATTTT. Translating gives CSAADDTDTQYF.

The chain combines TRBV28 with TRBJ1-5, with D perhaps TRBD1 (5 bases). CDR1 and CDR2 from the germline V gene are MDHEN and SYDVKM. This CDR3 comprises 17 residues. The ends were cut back, 4 bases at V and 7 bases at J, with 23 bases in the middle. The CDR3 nucleotides read TGTGCCAGCAGTTACACCCGTAGGGACGGGGTGGAGCAGCCCCAGCATTTT. This encodes CASSYTRRDGVEQPQHF. The full variable domain, in which reference TRBV28 and TRBJ1-5 provide the parts outside the CDR3, is DVKVTQSSRYLVKRTGEKVFLECVQDMDHENMFWYRQDPGLGLRLIYFSYDVKMKEKGDIPEGYSVSREKKERFSLILESASTNQTSMYLCASSYTRRDGVEQPQHFGDGTRLSIL.

In its sample, this clonotype was seen many times. The chain recombines TRBV7-2 with TRBJ2-7, with D possibly TRBD2 on 5 matching bases. The V gene lost 2 bases and the J gene lost 9 bases, with 14 bases spanning the gap. Germline V gene lookup returns CDR1 SGHTA and CDR2 FQGNSA. The CDR3 covers 13 residues. The CDR3 here is CASSLTRQDGQYF. As DNA, the CDR3 is TGTGCCAGCAGCTTAACTAGACAAGATGGGCAGTACTTC.

This clonotype has just a few counts. V usage is TRBV5-1 and J usage is TRBJ1-4; weak D call: TRBD1 (5 bases). V lost 5 bases and J 7 bases, leaving 15 bases between the germline ends. The CDR3 runs 14 residues. CDR1 and CDR2 from the germline V gene are SGHRS and YFSETQ. The CDR3 DNA sequence: TGCGCCAGCAGTTACCAGGGAGGAGGTGAAAAACTGTTTTTT. Translation: CASSYQGGGEKLFF. The variable domain in full, completed from reference TRBV5-1 and TRBJ1-4, reads KAGVTQTPRYLIKTRGQQVTLSCSPISGHRSVSWYQQTPGQGLQFLFEYFSETQRNKGNFPGRFSGRQFSNSRSEMNVSTLELGDSALYLCASSYQGGGEKLFFGSGTQLSVL.

Here the CDR3 reads CAGNGGGPSRYNEQFF. DNA for the CDR3: TGTGCCGGCAATGGGGGAGGGCCCTCACGTTACAATGAGCAGTTCTTC. The V gene is TRBV6-5, the J gene TRBJ2-1, with 7 bases identical to TRBD2. With V trimmed by 11 bases and J by 4 bases, 17 bases remained unmatched. Germline CDR1 is MNHEY and CDR2 is SVGAGI. This CDR3 comprises 16 residues.

The chain links TRBV7-9 to TRBJ1-2; perhaps TRBD1 as D (6 bases). Germline-derived CDR1 and CDR2 are SEHNR and FQNEAQ (reference sequence). The CDR3 covers 18 residues. The V gene lost 5 bases and the J gene lost 4 bases, with 26 bases spanning the gap. CDR3 in amino acids: CASSPREALTGTTYGYTF. CDR3 DNA: TGTGCCAGCAGCCCACGCGAAGCGCTCACAGGGACCACCTATGGCTACACCTTC.

Concerning this clonotype: This is likely a read error, given that the CDR3 carries no conserved phenylalanine or tryptophan at its end. This chain uses TRBV20-1 with TRBJ2-3; 8 bases are shared with TRBD2. Germline lookup yields CDR1 DFQATT and CDR2 SNEGSKA (reference sequence). V dropped 4 bases and J dropped 1; count of bases not matched to a gene: 7. The CDR3 runs to 15 residues. CDR3 nucleotides: TGCAGTGCTAAACGGGGGGGCCTCGGCACAGATACGCAGTATTTG. Its protein is CSAKRGGLGTDTQYL.

The V and J genes are TRBV20-1 and TRBJ2-1, with D unresolved. The CDR3 is 11 amino acids. The germline gives CDR1 DFQATT, CDR2 SNEGSKA (reference sequence). The V end was cut by 5 bases, the J end by 6 bases, with 8 bases between. The CDR3 region has the DNA TGCAGTGCTGAACCCATCAATGAGCAGTTCTTC. It is translated as CSAEPINEQFF.

The count of this clonotype is one. The CDR3 loop reads CATSDWFQETQYF. The DNA of the CDR3 is TGTGCCACCAGTGATTGGTTCCAAGAGACCCAGTACTTC. The chain couples TRBV24-1 to TRBJ2-5; D not resolved. This CDR3 contains 13 residues. Germline loops: CDR1 KGHDR, CDR2 SFDVKD. The V end lost 2 bases, the J end lost 1 base, and 4 bases lay between the germline ends.

This clonotype was seen only a few times. The rearrangement joins TRBV7-2 to TRBJ2-5; no reliable D call. This CDR3 is built from 13 residues. Germline V gene lookup returns CDR1 SGHTA and CDR2 FQGNSA. The V end lost 2 bases, the J end lost 3 bases, and 7 bases lay between the germline ends. The DNA of the CDR3 is TGTGCCAGCAGCTTACCCAATAAAGAGACCCAGTACTTC. Encoded protein: CASSLPNKETQYF.

This clonotype was counted only a few times. An end of the junction differs from the germline gene, which may be a read error. The rearrangement links TRBV7-9 to TRBJ1-4; 7 bases map to TRBD1. The CDR3 spans 15 residues. Germline V gene sequence: CDR1 SEHNR, CDR2 FQNEAQ (reference sequence). CDR3 protein: CASSSGQDYNEKRFF. CDR3 DNA sequence: TGTGCCAGCAGCTCAGGACAGGACTATAATGAAAAACGGTTTTTT.

V usage is TRBV5-1 and J usage is TRBJ2-1; the D gene could be TRBD1 or TRBD2 (5 bases each). This CDR3 is 15 amino acids long. Trimming cost V 5 bases and J 9 bases, with 21 bases left between them. Germline CDR1 SGHRS, CDR2 YFSETQ. The CDR3 loop is CASSVGTVQAGEQFF. CDR3 nucleotides: TGCGCCAGCAGTGTAGGGACCGTCCAGGCCGGTGAGCAGTTCTTC.

This clonotype was seen at least ten times. The genes are TRBV3-1 and TRBJ2-3; D possibly corresponds to TRBD2 (6 bases). CDR3 size: 15 residues. V was cut by 6 bases and J by 3 bases, with 16 bases left in between. In germline, CDR1 is LGHDT, CDR2 YNNKEL (reference sequence). CDR3 residues: CASRNGRGLTDTQYF. In DNA, the CDR3 is TGTGCCAGCAGGAACGGGAGAGGGTTGACAGATACGCAGTATTTT.